The 18 T cell receptor beta chains given below trace back to one sample, sequenced in a study of OX40 agonist ivuxolimab in advanced cancers. Repertoires were generated with immunoSEQ multiplex PCR, while TCRdb's copy carries only in-frame clones and drops some. The data hold 90,000 or so clones, with about 88% observed a single time. Sequenced material: CD4+ or CD8+ T cells sorted from blood, taken in a trial of the OX40 agonist ivuxolimab. These receptors all stem from an adult with an advanced solid tumor such as melanoma, head and neck, liver or kidney cancer.

The chain links TRBV4-1 to TRBJ2-1; D could derive from TRBD1 or TRBD2 (6 bases each). Trimming removed 2 bases from V and 6 bases from J, with 29 bases in between. The CDR3 runs to 20 residues. CDR1 and CDR2 (germline): MGHRA, YSYEKL. CDR3 in amino acids: CASSQTLGIGPGVGGNEQFF. CDR3 nucleotides: TGCGCCAGCAGCCAAACCCTTGGGATCGGACCAGGGGTCGGGGGCAATGAGCAGTTCTTC.

V is TRBV20-1 and J is TRBJ2-7; D is unclear. This CDR3 spans 11 amino acids. The germline V gene has CDR1 DFQATT and CDR2 SNEGSKA (reference sequence). Trimming took 3 bases from V and 6 from J, leaving 9 bases between them. This CDR3 reads CSASPPPEQYF. In DNA, the CDR3 is TGCAGTGCTAGTCCTCCCCCCGAGCAGTACTTC.

V gene TRBV11-2 combines with J gene TRBJ2-1; the D is unclear. Trimming removed 1 base from V and 5 bases from J, with 6 bases in between. Germline V lookup: CDR1 SGHAT, CDR2 FQNNGV. The CDR3 has 13 amino acids. CDR3 in DNA: TGTGCCAGCAGCTTAGGCCGACACAATGAGCAGTTCTTC. This translates into CASSLGRHNEQFF.

The chain combines TRBV9 with TRBJ1-1; D might be TRBD1 (6 bases). Germline values: CDR1 SGDLS, CDR2 YYNGEE. The CDR3 spans 13 residues. V lost 4 bases to trimming and J lost 7 bases, with 14 bases between them. The CDR3 coding sequence is TGTGCCAGCAGCTCAAGGACAGAGAATGAAGCTTTCTTT. It encodes CASSSRTENEAFF. The variable domain in full, with the rest retrieved from reference TRBV9 and TRBJ1-1, is DSGVTQTPKHLITATGQRVTLRCSPRSGDLSVYWYQQSLDQGLQFLIQYYNGEERAKGNILERFSAQQFPDLHSELNLSSLELGDSALYFCASSSRTENEAFFGQGTRLTVV.

The chain is built from TRBV18 and TRBJ2-3; 13 bases align to TRBD2. Germline V gene lookup returns CDR1 KGHSH and CDR2 LQKENI. J was trimmed by 6 bases and V by 3 bases; bases with no gene match: 9. CDR3 size: 17 residues. Here the CDR3 DNA reads TGTGCCAGCTCACCGACTCGGGGACTAGCGGGAACGGATACGCAGTATTTT. This gives the protein CASSPTRGLAGTDTQYF.

The DNA of the CDR3 is TGTGCCAGCTCACCACCGGACAGTAATTCACCCCTCCACTTT. Protein sequence: CASSPPDSNSPLHF. The V call is TRBV18, the J call TRBJ1-6; possibly TRBD1 for D (6 bases). V lost 0 bases and J 6 bases, leaving 6 bases between the germline ends. Germline CDR1 and CDR2: KGHSH and LQKENI. The CDR3 runs 14 residues.

The chain uses TRBV5-4 and TRBJ1-1; D unresolved. In germline, CDR1 is SGHNT, CDR2 YYREEE (reference sequence). V was clipped by 0 bases and J by 1 base, with 7 bases between them. CDR3 length equals 14 residues. The CDR3 reads CASSLVGSNTEAFF. The CDR3 nucleotides read TGTGCCAGCAGCTTGGTGGGCTCGAACACTGAAGCTTTCTTT.

The rearrangement uses TRBV7-9 and TRBJ2-7; 8 bases agree with TRBD2. The CDR3 length is 15 residues. J gave up 5 bases and V 1 base, and 7 bases lay outside the gene matches. The germline V gene encodes CDR1 SEHNR and CDR2 FQNEAQ (reference sequence). The CDR3 reads CASSLGSGRSHEQYF. In DNA, the CDR3 is TGTGCCAGCAGCTTAGGCAGCGGGAGATCCCACGAGCAGTACTTC.

Only one count was recorded for this clone. The rearrangement joins TRBV2 to TRBJ1-5; D ambiguous. V lost 6 bases, J lost 0 bases, and 15 bases lay in between. This CDR3 has 16 residues. CDR1 and CDR2 from the germline V gene are SNHLY and FYNNEI. The CDR3 here is CASRASGWDSNQPQHF. The CDR3 nucleotides read TGTGCCAGCAGGGCGTCCGGATGGGATAGCAATCAGCCCCAGCATTTT.

V usage is TRBV6-5 and J usage is TRBJ2-7; D is undetermined. The CDR3 spans 12 residues. CDR1 MNHEY and CDR2 SVGAGI come from the germline V gene. The V end was cut by 5 bases, the J end by 5 bases, with 10 bases between. The DNA of the CDR3 is TGTGCCAGCAGTAACACCCGCCACGAGCAGTACTTC. Protein: CASSNTRHEQYF.

This chain connects TRBV6-6 to TRBJ1-2; no clear D. This CDR3 is built from 13 residues. V lost 0 bases, J lost 7 bases, and 9 bases lay in between. Looked up from germline, CDR1 is MNHNY and CDR2 is SVGAGI (reference sequence). The CDR3 protein is CASSYSKLGGYTF. CDR3 DNA: TGTGCCAGCAGTTACTCGAAGCTAGGTGGCTACACCTTC.

The rearrangement uses TRBV7-8 and TRBJ1-6, with unresolved D. This CDR3 is 14 amino acids long. Germline values: CDR1 SGHVS, CDR2 FQNEAQ. Trimming removed 4 bases at V and 14 bases at J, with 18 bases between. DNA for the CDR3: TGTGCCAGCAGCTCCCTTTACTCGGTCGCAACCCTCCACTTT. It translates to CASSSLYSVATLHF.

The chain combines TRBV9 with TRBJ2-1; D is possibly TRBD2 (5 bases). Germline V CDR1 and CDR2: SGDLS, YYNGEE. The CDR3 is made up of 15 amino acids. V was shortened by 1 base and J by 0 bases, with 8 bases between the two germline ends. As DNA, the CDR3 is TGTGCCAGCAGCGTAATAAGCGGCTCCTACAATGAGCAGTTCTTC. It is translated as CASSVISGSYNEQFF.

The chain combines TRBV9 with TRBJ2-6; D might be TRBD2 (6 bases). The CDR3 is 18 amino acids. Trimming pared 3 bases from V and 2 bases from J, leaving 18 bases between. Germline V gene lookup returns CDR1 SGDLS and CDR2 YYNGEE. The CDR3: CASSERTIPHPGANVLTF. CDR3 in DNA: TGTGCCAGCAGCGAAAGGACTATCCCACATCCTGGGGCCAACGTCCTGACTTTC.

The chain is built from TRBV2 and TRBJ1-5, with a tentative D call TRBD1 (6 bases). Trimming took off 0 bases at V and 2 bases at J, with 14 bases between the two ends. Germline CDR1 SNHLY, CDR2 FYNNEI. The CDR3 runs to 17 residues. CDR3: CASSEARGIRGNQPQHF. DNA of the CDR3: TGTGCCAGCAGTGAAGCCAGGGGTATCCGGGGCAATCAGCCCCAGCATTTT.

This clone came up once. This rearrangement joins TRBV5-1 to TRBJ2-7; 9 bases are shared with TRBD1. Germline assignment: CDR1 SGHRS and CDR2 YFSETQ. V dropped 1 base and J dropped 2; count of bases not matched to a gene: 4. This CDR3 has 15 amino acids. CDR3 protein: CASSLTGGRTYEQYF. CDR3 DNA sequence: TGCGCCAGCAGCTTGACAGGGGGCAGGACCTACGAGCAGTACTTC.

The chain combines TRBV29-1 with TRBJ2-2; D possibly uses TRBD1 or TRBD2 (5 bases each). The germline V and J ends were trimmed by 3 bases and 5 bases, with 13 bases remaining between them. Germline-derived CDR1 and CDR2 are SQVTM and ANQGSEA. This CDR3 region has 14 residues. Here the CDR3 reads CSVDRAGGTGELFF. The DNA of the CDR3 is TGCAGCGTTGACAGGGCTGGGGGTACCGGGGAGCTGTTTTTT.

V is TRBV7-8 and J is TRBJ2-2; 9 positions agree with TRBD2. V dropped 1 base and J dropped 5; count of bases not matched to a gene: 8. The germline V gene encodes CDR1 SGHVS and CDR2 FQNEAQ. The CDR3 has 17 amino acids. The CDR3, as DNA: TGTGCCAGCAGCTTAGATTTATCTAGCGGGGTGACCGGGGAGCTGTTTTTT. Translation gives CASSLDLSSGVTGELFF.